What follows are 27 T cell receptor beta chains derived from one specimen sequenced in a study of blood T cell repertoires in COVID-19. Clones were read by immunoSEQ multiplex PCR, and TCRdb kept only the in-frame ones, dropping some. The sample lists some 290,000 clones; around nine tenths were seen once. Sequences were obtained from peripheral blood. These receptors came from a woman in her 30s with COVID-19, enrolled during active disease.

About this clone: Within the sample, other DNA sequences also encode this same CDR3. J is TRBJ1-5 and V is TRBV4-1; D not resolved. The CDR3 sequence is 14 residues long. Trimming shortened V by 4 bases and J by 2 bases, and 9 bases separated the two germline ends. Germline V lookup: CDR1 MGHRA, CDR2 YSYEKL. CDR3 loop: CASSPLEGNQPQHF. CDR3 bases: TGCGCCAGCAGCCCCCTAGAGGGCAATCAGCCCCAGCATTTT.

The chain joins TRBV12-3 or TRBV12-4 to TRBJ1-2; TRBD1 is a possible D gene (5 bases). V lost 1 base and J lost 7, with 10 bases in between. CDR3 length: 13 residues. The CDR3 DNA follows: TGTGCCAGCAGTTTAGTGGGGGGATCTGGCTACACCTTC. It yields the protein CASSLVGGSGYTF.

This sequence joins TRBV3-1 (or the pseudogene TRBV3-2) and TRBJ1-4, with 9 bases that match TRBD1. The V and J ends lost 2 bases and 7 bases, in that order; junction bases with no gene match: 2. The CDR3 sequence is 14 residues long. Germline V gives CDR1 LGHDT, CDR2 YNNKEL (reference sequence). CDR3 residues: CASSQRDRVEKLFF. In DNA form, the CDR3 reads TGTGCCAGCAGCCAACGGGACAGGGTTGAAAAACTGTTTTTT.

The V gene is TRBV5-5, the J gene TRBJ2-1; 13 bases are shared with TRBD2. Trimming took 7 bases from V and 0 from J; bases not matched to a gene: 4. Per germline, CDR1 SGHKS and CDR2 YYEKEE (reference sequence). CDR3 size: 16 residues. The CDR3 bases are TGTGCCAGCCCCGGGACTAGCGGGAACTCCTACAATGAGCAGTTCTTC. Its protein is CASPGTSGNSYNEQFF.

The chain is built from TRBV2 and TRBJ2-5; possible D gene TRBD1, 5 bases. The CDR3 loop spans 13 amino acids. The V end was cut by 4 bases, the J end by 1 base, with 7 bases between. Germline values: CDR1 SNHLY, CDR2 FYNNEI. This CDR3 reads CASSVDIQETQYF. The CDR3 DNA follows: TGTGCCAGCAGTGTGGACATCCAAGAGACCCAGTACTTC. Full variable domain (rest looked up from reference TRBV2 and TRBJ2-5): EPEVTQTPSHQVTQMGQEVILRCVPISNHLYFYWYRQILGQKVEFLVSFYNNEISEKSEIFDDQFSVERPDGSNFTLKIRSTKLEDSAMYFCASSVDIQETQYFGPGTRLLVL.

J is TRBJ2-2 and V is TRBV11-2, with D maybe TRBD2 (5 bases). Germline V gene lookup returns CDR1 SGHAT and CDR2 FQNNGV. CDR3 length: 15 amino acids. V was shortened by 3 bases and J by 1 base, with 9 bases between the two germline ends. The CDR3 loop is CASSFNGVNTGELFF. CDR3 DNA: TGTGCCAGCAGCTTTAACGGGGTGAACACCGGGGAGCTGTTTTTT.

The chain joins TRBV7-8 to TRBJ2-1, with 7 nucleotides matching TRBD2. There are 16 residues in the CDR3. Trimming at V came to 1 base and at J to 9 bases, leaving 12 bases not matched to a gene. CDR1 SGHVS and CDR2 FQNEAQ come from the germline V gene. The CDR3 spells CASSLVLGGVSSEQFF. In nucleotides, the CDR3 is TGTGCCAGCAGCTTAGTTTTGGGGGGGGTTTCAAGTGAGCAGTTCTTC.

This clone has more than one count but fewer than ten. The rearrangement uses TRBV5-1 and TRBJ2-7; tentatively, D is TRBD2 (5 bases). The CDR3 loop spans 13 amino acids. The germline V gene encodes CDR1 SGHRS and CDR2 YFSETQ. V shed 1 base and J shed 3 bases, with 8 bases lying between them. DNA for the CDR3: TGCGCCAGCAGCTTGTATGGGAGCTACGAGCAGTACTTC. This encodes CASSLYGSYEQYF. The complete variable domain, with remaining parts taken from reference TRBV5-1 and TRBJ2-7, reads KAGVTQTPRYLIKTRGQQVTLSCSPISGHRSVSWYQQTPGQGLQFLFEYFSETQRNKGNFPGRFSGRQFSNSRSEMNVSTLELGDSALYLCASSLYGSYEQYFGPGTRLTVT.

The rearrangement uses TRBV19 and TRBJ1-5, with 11 nucleotides matching TRBD1. Germline V gives CDR1 LNHDA, CDR2 SQIVND (reference sequence). CDR3 length equals 16 residues. V was pared by 6 bases and J by 7 bases, with 11 bases of the junction left unmatched. CDR3 protein: CASRTRDRGGRQPQHF. CDR3 DNA sequence: TGTGCCAGTAGGACTCGGGACAGGGGGGGGCGACAGCCCCAGCATTTT.

This chain connects TRBV3-1 (or the pseudogene TRBV3-2) to TRBJ2-7; 10 bases align to TRBD2. Germline CDR1 reads LGHDT; CDR2 reads YNNKEL (reference sequence). There are 14 residues in the CDR3. The junction had 5 bases not matched to a gene; V was cut back by 5 bases and J by 4 bases. The CDR3 reads CASSGRTSGYEQYF. The DNA of the CDR3 is TGTGCCAGCAGCGGTCGGACTAGCGGATACGAGCAGTACTTC.

V usage is TRBV7-8 and J usage is TRBJ2-1; 8 bases fit TRBD2. Germline V lookup: CDR1 SGHVS, CDR2 FQNEAQ. Losses at the gene ends were 7 bases for V and 7 bases for J; bases not matched to a gene: 18. The length of the CDR3 is 17 residues. CDR3 nucleotide sequence: TGTGCCAGCACCCTCCGGGGGGGCGGGAGAACAGCAAATGAGCAGTTCTTC. This sequence encodes CASTLRGGGRTANEQFF.

The chain employs TRBV5-1 and TRBJ2-5; 10 bases match TRBD2. The CDR3 length is 15 residues. CDR1 and CDR2 from the germline V gene are SGHRS and YFSETQ. Germline trimming cut 2 bases from V and 3 bases from J; bases unmatched to any gene: 4. As DNA, the CDR3 is TGCGCCAGCAGCTTTACTAGCGGGGAAAAAGAGACCCAGTACTTC. Translating it yields CASSFTSGEKETQYF.

V and J are TRBV7-2 and TRBJ2-1; maybe TRBD2 (6 bases). This CDR3 comprises 13 residues. Germline-derived CDR1 and CDR2 are SGHTA and FQGNSA. V was pared by 7 bases and J by 0 bases, with 7 bases between. The CDR3 DNA reads as TGTGCCAGCAACGGGGGCTCCTACAATGAGCAGTTCTTC. Encoded protein: CASNGGSYNEQFF.

The chain links TRBV5-6 to TRBJ2-7; 13 bases fit TRBD2. Germline CDR1 is SGHDT and CDR2 is YYEEEE. This CDR3 is built from 16 residues. Trimming removed 0 bases from V and 6 bases from J; junction bases left unmatched: 6. CDR3 loop: CASSLGTSGSGGEQYF. The DNA for the CDR3 is TGTGCCAGCAGCTTGGGGACTAGCGGGAGTGGTGGCGAGCAGTACTTC.

The chain carries TRBV18 and TRBJ2-1, with D possibly TRBD1 on 6 matching bases. The germline V gene encodes CDR1 KGHSH and CDR2 LQKENI. The V gene lost 4 bases and the J gene lost 6 bases, with 10 bases spanning the gap. The CDR3 consists of 13 residues. CDR3 sequence (DNA): TGTGCCAGCTCACTCCGGGACATCAATGAGCAGTTCTTC. Encoded protein: CASSLRDINEQFF.

The chain combines TRBV5-1 with TRBJ1-3; D perhaps matches TRBD1 (5 bases). Germline-derived CDR1 and CDR2 are SGHRS and YFSETQ. V shed 1 base and J shed 2 bases, with 7 bases lying between them. The CDR3 is 14 residues long. CDR3 bases: TGCGCCAGCAGCTTGAGGGGTACTGGAAACACCATATATTTT. Amino acid sequence: CASSLRGTGNTIYF. Drawing the rest from reference TRBV5-1 and TRBJ1-3, the complete variable domain is KAGVTQTPRYLIKTRGQQVTLSCSPISGHRSVSWYQQTPGQGLQFLFEYFSETQRNKGNFPGRFSGRQFSNSRSEMNVSTLELGDSALYLCASSLRGTGNTIYFGEGSWLTVV.

V and J are TRBV28 and TRBJ2-5, with 13 positions matching TRBD2. Germline CDR1 is MDHEN and CDR2 is SYDVKM. The length of the CDR3 is 17 residues. The trim removed 6 bases at V and 1 base at J, leaving 8 bases unmatched. The CDR3 DNA follows: TGTGCCAGCAGCTCCTCCGGGACTAGCGGGACCCAAGAGACCCAGTACTTC. The encoded protein is CASSSSGTSGTQETQYF.

The chain recombines TRBV14 with TRBJ2-5, with D hard to call. The CDR3 length is 14 residues. V was trimmed by 1 base and J by 9 bases, leaving 15 bases between them. CDR1 and CDR2 from the germline V gene are SGHDN and FVKESK. CDR3 in amino acids: CASSQGAGLLAQYF. CDR3 bases: TGTGCCAGCAGCCAAGGAGCTGGTTTGTTGGCCCAGTACTTC.

V gene TRBV12-3 or TRBV12-4 combines with J gene TRBJ2-3, with a tentative D call TRBD1 (5 bases). The CDR3 has 13 amino acids. Trimming pared 7 bases from V and 2 bases from J, leaving 10 bases between. The DNA for the CDR3 is TGTGCCAGCACCTGGGGCAACACAGATACGCAGTATTTT. Translating gives CASTWGNTDTQYF.

This chain joins TRBV3-1 (or the pseudogene TRBV3-2) and TRBJ2-3, with 9 bases matching TRBD1. From germline, CDR1 is LGHDT and CDR2 YNNKEL (reference sequence). This CDR3 contains 16 residues. The junction had 5 bases not matched to a gene; V was cut back by 4 bases and J by 0 bases. The CDR3 sequence is CASSPSGTGSTDTQYF. CDR3 in DNA: TGTGCCAGCAGCCCCTCCGGGACAGGGAGCACAGATACGCAGTATTTT.

J is TRBJ1-1 and V is TRBV27; maybe TRBD1 (6 bases). Germline CDR1 reads MNHEY; CDR2 reads SMNVEV (reference sequence). The germline V and J ends were trimmed by 6 bases and 0 bases, with 14 bases remaining between them. This CDR3 is built from 15 residues. The CDR3 here is CASSLTGNMNTEAFF. The CDR3 nucleotides read TGTGCCAGCAGCTTGACAGGTAACATGAACACTGAAGCTTTCTTT.

The J gene is TRBJ1-1, the V gene TRBV18; perhaps TRBD1 as D (5 bases). This CDR3 is 14 amino acids long. CDR1 and CDR2 from the germline V gene are KGHSH and LQKENI. V was clipped by 4 bases and J by 3 bases, with 12 bases between them. CDR3 amino acids: CASSQRGGDTEAFF. CDR3 sequence (DNA): TGTGCCAGCTCACAGCGGGGCGGCGACACTGAAGCTTTCTTT.

The chain joins TRBV4-1 to TRBJ2-7; no firm D call. Germline CDR1 MGHRA, CDR2 YSYEKL. The CDR3 extends over 15 amino acids. Trimming took 3 bases from V and 5 from J, leaving 17 bases between them. CDR3: CASSQFGSSPNEQYF. CDR3 sequence (DNA): TGCGCCAGCAGCCAGTTCGGGTCCTCACCCAACGAGCAGTACTTC.

The rearrangement uses TRBV7-6 and TRBJ2-5; tentative D call: TRBD2 (6 bases). The length of the CDR3 is 14 residues. V lost 5 bases, J lost 5 bases, and 15 bases lay in between. Germline CDR1 is SGHVS and CDR2 is FNYEAQ. This chain's CDR3 is CASSERGLGETQYF. The CDR3 nucleotides read TGTGCCAGCAGCGAACGGGGACTCGGGGAGACCCAGTACTTC.

The chain joins TRBV7-8 to TRBJ2-7, with 14 bases fitting TRBD2. The trim removed 5 bases at V and 4 bases at J, leaving 4 bases unmatched. The CDR3 spans 15 residues. Germline V lookup: CDR1 SGHVS, CDR2 FQNEAQ. CDR3 DNA sequence: TGTGCCAGCAGCCCACGGACTAGCGGGAGGTACGAGCAGTACTTC. Encoded protein: CASSPRTSGRYEQYF.

This clone was detected a few times. The sample holds other DNA sequences that translate to the same CDR3. CDR3 residues: CASSPGQGQPQHF. The CDR3 DNA sequence: TGCGCCAGCAGCCCTGGACAGGGTCAGCCCCAGCATTTT. The rearrangement uses TRBV5-1 and TRBJ1-5; 8 bases match TRBD1. This CDR3 spans 13 amino acids. After removal of 4 bases from V and 6 bases from J, the junction contained 3 bases not matched to a gene. Germline CDR1 and CDR2: SGHRS and YFSETQ.

The chain is built from TRBV5-1 and TRBJ2-2; TRBD1 matches at 7 bases. CDR1 SGHRS and CDR2 YFSETQ come from the germline V gene. The junction had 7 bases not matched to a gene; V was cut back by 4 bases and J by 7 bases. The CDR3 covers 14 residues. The CDR3 region has the DNA TGCGCCAGCAGCAAGACAGGGCCTGGCGGGGAGCTGTTTTTT. Amino acids: CASSKTGPGGELFF.